The rows below give T cell receptor beta chains drawn from one sample of a study of spatial heterogeneity in lung cancer. One entry per CDR3 protein results from TCRdb running MiXCR on the 5' RACE reads. The sample contains about 17,000 distinct CDR3 sequences, under 20% of which appear only once. The material sequenced was PBMCs, taken at surgery. Source of these receptors: a male donor with early-stage non-small cell lung cancer. The CDR3 runs from the conserved cysteine through the conserved F or W.

18	TRBV7-8	TRBJ2-5	CASSLPLGVMGYQETQYF
14	TRBV9	TRBJ1-4	CASSVNANNEKLFF
16	TRBV11-2	TRBJ2-3	CASSRWTSPSTDTQYF
15	TRBV7-8	TRBJ2-2	CASSSLGLAPGELFF
14	TRBV6-1	TRBJ1-5	CASSEAGQGQPQHF
15	TRBV11-1	TRBJ2-3	CASSYGTSDTDTQYF
13	TRBV25-1	TRBJ1-1	CASSGIVSTEAFF
15	TRBV6-6	TRBJ2-7	CASSGRQPGGYEQYF
15	TRBV10-1	TRBJ2-5	CASSDPTGGQETQYF
13	TRBV7-9	TRBJ2-7	CASSSGHSYEQYF
12	TRBV7-2	TRBJ1-6	CASSLTGWALHF
15	TRBV10-3	TRBJ1-4	CAISRDQATNEKLFF
13	TRBV19	TRBJ1-5	CATTGTVNQPQHF
17	TRBV9	TRBJ2-2	CASSALGAGGGTGELFF
13	TRBV7-2	TRBJ1-2	CASSLSEGYGYTF
16	TRBV7-3	TRBJ2-1	CASSLVRDSSYNEQFF
17	TRBV7-9	TRBJ2-1	CASSPKRLAGGGNEQFF
14	TRBV12-3/TRBV12-4	TRBJ2-1	CASSPLAGGHEQFF
15	TRBV7-9	TRBJ2-7	CASSHSGTGVHEQYF
17	TRBV18	TRBJ2-7	CASSPQGPGRGSYEQYF
13	TRBV12-3/TRBV12-4	TRBJ2-5	CASSFRQAETQYF
14	TRBV6-2/TRBV6-3	TRBJ2-1	CASGALAVSNEQFF
15	TRBV9	TRBJ2-2	CASSVVGQAGGELFF
14	TRBV6-1	TRBJ1-2	CASSEARPVSGYTF
16	TRBV21-1	TRBJ2-6	CASRDRGLSGANVLTF
13	TRBV5-1	TRBJ2-5	CASSAGSQETQYF
14	TRBV10-3	TRBJ2-6	CAISEITGANVLTF
12	TRBV12-3/TRBV12-4	TRBJ2-1	CASRRGDNEQFF
14	TRBV3-1	TRBJ2-1	CASSQGTPLNEQFF
15	TRBV29-1	TRBJ2-3	CSVGQGSLTTDTQYF
17	TRBV9	TRBJ2-2	CASSVAGGFSNTGELFF
17	TRBV4-1	TRBJ2-5	CASSQDPGTGGYETQYF
16	TRBV7-2	TRBJ2-1	CASSLAPSGGADEQFF
13	TRBV7-2	TRBJ2-7	CASSFGLFYEQYF
17	TRBV9	TRBJ2-7	CASSAGQGTDPSYEQYF
15	TRBV5-1	TRBJ1-1	CASSPGTALGTEAFF